This TCR beta chain was identified during a study of T cells in Graves' hyperthyroidism and ophthalmopathy (dated by TCRdb to the late 2010s). Background on the whole study: Peripheral blood samples were taken at the time of initial diagnosis, prior to any treatment. To identify distinguishing TCR V-J signatures, a discovery cohort of about 95 patients was used, comprising 43 with Graves' ophthalmopathy and 55 to 65 with stable Graves' hyperthyroidism. An independent validation cohort of under 20 hyperthyroidism patients and about 15 patients who later progressed to ophthalmopathy tested prospective prediction of ophthalmopathy. Thyroid tissue and blood T-cell repertoires from about six Graves' hyperthyroidism patients were also compared in the study. The paper describes TCR Vbeta CDR3 sequencing of some 130 peripheral blood samples, made up of approximately 40 ophthalmopathy patients, roughly 80 hyperthyroidism patients and about 17 progressor patients. After sampling, hyperthyroidism patients received methimazole starting at 30 mg daily, and ophthalmopathy patients received high-dose intravenous methylprednisolone. The 95 to 100 discovery patients were randomly divided into training and test sets at a 7:3 ratio. Beyond this particular receptor, the publication reports: In validation, the model predicted progression to ophthalmopathy a median of roughly 6.5 months before onset, with over 55% sensitivity and roughly 79% specificity. Most expanded thyroid clonotypes (frequency above 0.001) were also detected in blood, a finding suggesting that blood repertoires may reflect thyroid immune responses. No statistical method was used to set the sample size in advance, and investigators knew the group allocation. In cross-validation, a model built on a 13 V-J signature told ophthalmopathy apart from stable hyperthyroidism with over 85% sensitivity and around 84% specificity, and in testing the same model reached 80%/75%.

Graves' hyperthyroidism was defined as stable when no progression to ophthalmopathy occurred over 18 months of follow-up. Hyperthyroidism patients were newly diagnosed, had a disease duration of under 2 months, and were aged 18 to 65 years. Any patient with an uncontrolled infection, another autoimmune disease, pregnancy or lactation was excluded. Clinical symptoms, serum thyroxine and TRAb, thyroid ultrasound, and orbital computed tomography formed the basis for the diagnoses. Ficoll-Paque density gradient centrifugation was used to isolate PBMCs from approximately 11 ml of fresh peripheral blood. Total RNA was extracted using Trizol reagent, and RNA quality was assessed on an Agilent 2100 Bioanalyzer. This clonotype came up a few times. Its recognized antigen is unknown. Base qualities are missing; no much larger clone stands one base away. Deletion took 0 bases off V and 4 bases off J, with a span of 9 bases between the germline ends. Per the germline V gene, MNHEY is the CDR1 and SVGAGI is the CDR2. Inclusive of the bounding cysteine and phenylalanine, the CDR3 is 14 residues long. Left in the record is the CDR3 DNA by itself, 42 bases read in frame from the first base.

TCR beta CDR3 regions were amplified from RNA transcripts. The first round of RT-PCR for the TCR CDR3 was performed with the HTBI primer set and the Qiagen OneStep RT-PCR kit. Libraries were constructed in a second round of multiplex PCR, after which size selection and purification were carried out. The libraries were sequenced on an Illumina HiSeq2000 using paired-end 100 bp reads. Processing in the source paper ran as follows. SOAPnuke was used to process the raw data, removing reads that contained adapters or uncalled bases, had a mean Phred below 15, or lacked an exact match to the constant primer or identifier. High-quality paired reads were merged using COPE v1.2.5, and each unique nucleotide sequence was defined as a clonotype. MiTCR v1.1 was used to align the clonotypes against IMGT TRBV, TRBD and TRBJ reference segments. The analysis was restricted to V-J combinations with a frequency above 0.0001, which together covered 99% to 99.2% of the repertoires. The TCS score was defined as the ratio of F50 (clonal expansion) to E x V (chaos), calculated using BLOSUM62-based TCRdist between CDR3 peptides within each V-J. Welch's t-statistics and random forest reduced approximately 520 V-J features to 10 to 15, which were used in a naive Bayes classifier (R e1071). TCRdb reprocessing: public reads trimmed at Q25 with fastp, clones called with MiXCR, in-frame beta chains kept. Rows merge per CDR3 protein into single entries with the most common DNA and genes. These V and J calls rely on TCRdb rather than the paper's analysis. This sample has some 550,000 distinct CDR3 sequences in its table, and around 21% of those were observed once. About a quarter of the sample rests with the top ten.

This TCR was recovered from a man between 18 and 35 years old with Graves' hyperthyroidism. The chain couples TRBV6-5 to TRBJ1-2; the D gene assignment is ambiguous. The sequenced material came from blood. The CDR3 has the sequence CASSYSREGYGYTF. The DNA sequence is given as TGTGCCAGCAGTTACTCTAGGGAGGGCTATGGCTACACCTTC.